The entry below describes one T cell receptor (beta chain). Its antigen is currently not known. The record has no base qualities; no much larger clone is one base away. The sample holds other DNA sequences that translate to the same CDR3. This specimen comes from a study of blood T cell repertoires in COVID-19 (TCRdb year 2020). About the full investigation: The collaborator samples originated in the United States, Italy and Spain and spanned the acute and convalescent phases of COVID-19. The material from the prospective study consisted of cDNA or gDNA derived from T cells, B-cell-depleted T cells, or PBMCs. The dataset comprised deeply sampled blood TCRbeta repertoires from subjects exposed to, actively infected with, or recovered from COVID-19. The repertoires were released in a freely available public database intended as a resource for research on the immune response to SARS-CoV-2. The samples were drawn from two sources: the first 160 participants of the ongoing ImmuneRACE study, and about 1,300 subjects contributed by 6 global collaborators. The sample metadata nearly always contained a de-identified subject ID, COVID-19 status, age in years and sex. Where HLA class I and class II types were available, the types were taken from metadata supplied by the sample provider, not from assay-based typing.

TCRbeta CDR3 regions were amplified from genomic DNA by means of the immunoSEQ Assay, a bias-controlled multiplex PCR. The study's processing was this. Nucleated cell counts per sample were estimated from amplification of reference gene primers within the assay. To quantify the absolute abundance of each unique TCRbeta CDR3 rearrangement, sequence reads were collapsed and filtered. For each sample, productive Simpson clonality was calculated by taking the square root of Simpson's diversity index across productive rearrangements. TCRdb stores this immuneACCESS table with in-frame sequences only. Part of the clones is absent; in the studies checked, under half of the shortfall reflects unresolved V genes, and no reason is known for the rest. V, J and clone size reflect that table, while D and trimming were determined from the DNA. Present in this sample are fewer than 200,000 clones, 65% to 85% of which were seen just once. The biggest ten clones account for approximately 18% of the sample.

General findings and caveats noted by the study authors: Clinical and demographic metadata were provided uncurated, with the amount varying by source and participant.

CDR1 and CDR2 are drawn from the germline V gene (reference sequence): LGHDT, YNNKEL. Trimmed from V: 4 bases; trimmed from J: 3 bases; junction bases lacking a gene match: 2. The CDR3 has 13 amino acids, counting the end cysteine and phenylalanine. Only the CDR3 DNA is retained, 39 bases long and in frame from the first base. Samples from volunteer blood donors who had recovered from COVID-19 were contributed by a second Seattle source. Each collaborating institution followed its own protocols to collect whole blood in K2EDTA tubes. For TCRbeta analysis, collaborators shipped samples as frozen whole blood, isolated PBMCs, or DNA extracted from either of those sample types.

This receptor was identified in a woman aged 65 to 85 who had recovered from COVID-19. The sequenced sample was peripheral blood. The chain is encoded by TRBV3-1 (or the pseudogene TRBV3-2) joined to TRBJ1-2, with TRBD1 identical over 7 junction bases. Here the CDR3 is given as CASSPDRDYGYTF. The sequenced DNA is TGTGCCAGCAGCCCCGACAGGGACTATGGCTACACCTTC.